The present entry profiles one T cell receptor beta chain with its context. The RNA input was roughly 0.45 to 1 ug, and it was reverse transcribed with random hexamers. MiXCR was run by TCRdb on the immunoSEQ multiplex PCR reads, yielding one entry per CDR3 protein. The data contain more than 150,000 distinct CDR3 sequences, about 94% of them seen just once; the ten biggest clones take up more than 0.2%. These data belong to a study of CD8 T cells in Susac syndrome. This CDR3 has 15 residues. Germline V gives CDR1 SGDLS, CDR2 YYNGEE. The germline V and J ends were trimmed by 3 bases and 5 bases, with 12 bases remaining between them. Bulk CD8+ and CD4+ cells came from magnetic negative isolation; CD8+ TEMRA by FACS.

This clonotype originated in a human donor with multiple sclerosis. V usage is TRBV9 and J usage is TRBJ1-6; D possibly corresponds to TRBD1 (5 bases). Sequenced input: CD8+ T cells from PBMCs. This chain's CDR3 is CASSGTGTDNSPLHF. As DNA, the CDR3 is TGTGCCAGCAGCGGGACGGGGACGGATAATTCACCCCTCCACTTT.